This entry lists 12 T cell receptor beta chains sequenced from one sample in a study of T cells after yellow fever vaccination. TCRdb independently ran MiXCR on the 5' RACE reads; one entry per CDR3 protein. The repertoire holds 170,000 or so distinct CDR3 sequences, roughly 6.2% seen once, with less than 3.5% in the top ten. The sample was CD4+ T cells sorted from PBMCs, taken on the day of the first yellow fever vaccination. These receptor sequences come from a man younger than 35 who received the YFV17D yellow fever vaccine.

This clonotype was picked up many times. The chain combines TRBV5-4 with TRBJ2-3; the match to TRBD2 covers 8 bases. V gave up 6 bases and J gave up 6 bases; unmatched junction bases: 6. Germline V gene data show CDR1 as SGHNT and CDR2 as YYREEE (reference sequence). The CDR3 is 13 amino acids. The CDR3: CASKNSGVDTQYF. Written as DNA, the CDR3 is TGTGCCAGCAAGAATAGCGGGGTGGATACGCAGTATTTT.

This clonotype was seen a handful of times. The chain couples TRBV5-1 to TRBJ2-3, with TRBD2 matching 11 bases. This CDR3 is 18 amino acids long. Germline lookup yields CDR1 SGHRS and CDR2 YFSETQ. After removal of 7 bases from V and 0 bases from J, the junction contained 13 bases not matched to a gene. CDR3 in amino acids: CASGFTSGGPKSTDTQYF. The DNA of the CDR3 is TGCGCCAGCGGATTTACTAGCGGGGGCCCTAAGAGCACAGATACGCAGTATTTT.

This clonotype came up many times. The chain employs TRBV20-1 and TRBJ1-1, with D perhaps matching TRBD1 (5 bases). Germline V CDR1 and CDR2: DFQATT, SNEGSKA (reference sequence). V lost 0 bases, J lost 7 bases, and 15 bases lay in between. The CDR3 is 14 residues long. CDR3 coding DNA: TGCAGTGCTAGAGAGGTTGGGGCTCGGTATGAAGCTTTCTTT. Protein sequence: CSAREVGARYEAFF.

This clonotype has at least ten counts. The V call is TRBV12-3 or TRBV12-4, the J call TRBJ1-2; D uncertain. This CDR3 has 13 amino acids. V was cut by 5 bases and J by 4 bases, with 11 bases left in between. The CDR3, as DNA: TGTGCCAGCAGTATTGGGCTTGGCTATGGCTACACCTTC. Residues: CASSIGLGYGYTF.

Ten or more counts support this clonotype. This rearrangement joins TRBV5-1 to TRBJ2-3; D is unresolved. V was clipped by 3 bases and J by 1 base, with 12 bases between them. CDR3 length: 15 amino acids. Germline V gene sequence: CDR1 SGHRS, CDR2 YFSETQ. CDR3 bases: TGCGCCAGCAGCTCTTCTTTCGGCGGCACAGATACGCAGTATTTT. Its translation is CASSSSFGGTDTQYF.

In this sample, this clonotype turned up many times. This chain connects TRBV5-1 to TRBJ2-1; 7 nucleotides agree with TRBD2. This CDR3 has 16 residues. Germline V gene data show CDR1 as SGHRS and CDR2 as YFSETQ. Germline trimming cut 0 bases from V and 8 bases from J; bases unmatched to any gene: 11. The DNA for the CDR3 is TGCGCCAGCAGCTTGGGAGGCGGACTAGGATCGGATGAGCAGTTCTTC. It yields the protein CASSLGGGLGSDEQFF.

The sample holds many counts of this clonotype. The CDR3 region has the DNA TGTGCCAGCAGTTTAGGGGCAAACTCTGGAAACACCATATATTTT. Translated: CASSLGANSGNTIYF. The V call is TRBV12-3 or TRBV12-4, the J call TRBJ1-3; D is uncertain. The CDR3 runs 15 residues. The V and J ends lost 1 base and 0 bases respectively, with 7 bases between them.

The V call is TRBV6-1, the J call TRBJ2-1, with 8 positions matching TRBD1. With 6 bases clipped from V and 0 bases from J, the junction kept 4 bases outside the gene matches. Looked up from germline, CDR1 is MNHNS and CDR2 is SASEGT. The CDR3 has 15 amino acids. The CDR3 coding sequence is TGTGCCAGCAGCCAAACAGGGGGCTCCTACAATGAGCAGTTCTTC. Protein: CASSQTGGSYNEQFF.

The table lists this clonotype with a few counts. The chain employs TRBV6-5 and TRBJ1-5; 10 bases align to TRBD1. Germline loops: CDR1 MNHEY, CDR2 SVGAGI. J lost 6 bases, V lost 4 bases, and 6 bases had no gene match. The CDR3 is 15 residues long. The CDR3 region has the DNA TGTGCCAGCAGTTCCAGGACAGGGGGAGGTCAGCCCCAGCATTTT. It is translated as CASSSRTGGGQPQHF.

The V call is TRBV4-2, the J call TRBJ1-6; TRBD1 aligns across 7 bases. The CDR3 extends over 19 amino acids. The germline V gene encodes CDR1 LGHNA and CDR2 YNFKEQ. The V and J ends lost 0 bases and 6 bases, in that order; junction bases with no gene match: 14. CDR3 nucleotide sequence: TGTGCCAGCAGCCAAGAAATGACAGGGAATTTCCGCTCTAATTCACCCCTCCACTTT. Translation gives CASSQEMTGNFRSNSPLHF.

This clonotype was seen more than once but under ten times. The V gene is TRBV7-9, the J gene TRBJ1-1; TRBD1 is a possible D gene (5 bases). Germline values: CDR1 SEHNR, CDR2 FQNEAQ (reference sequence). There are 14 residues in the CDR3. Deletions cut 1 base from V and 11 bases from J, with 17 bases between. CDR3 region: CASSLDESRDSAFF. CDR3 bases: TGTGCCAGCAGCTTAGACGAATCGAGGGACTCTGCTTTCTTT.

This clonotype showed up many times. V and J are TRBV25-1 and TRBJ2-2; D is uncertain. Germline V CDR1 and CDR2: MGHDK, SYGVNS. The CDR3 has 15 amino acids. V gave up 5 bases and J gave up 4 bases, with 14 bases separating them. The CDR3 DNA reads as TGTGCCAGCAGTCCGTCTGAATCGGGCACCGGGGAGCTGTTTTTT. The encoded protein is CASSPSESGTGELFF.